This T cell receptor beta chain was captured in a study of T cells in Graves' hyperthyroidism and ophthalmopathy. The J segment lost 4 bases and the V segment lost 3 bases, leaving 5 bases of the junction unmatched. Per the germline V gene, CDR1 is KGHDR and CDR2 is SFDVKD. The CDR3 has 15 residues. General study findings and limits: Most expanded thyroid clonotypes above 0.001 also appeared in blood. Ophthalmopathy got predicted by the model a median approximately 6.4 months before its onset.

Stable Graves' hyperthyroidism meant no ophthalmopathy progression within 18 months. RNA transcripts served as the template for amplifying TCR beta CDR3 regions. First-round RT-PCR of the TCR CDR3 relied on the HTBI primer set. TCRdb reprocessed the multiplex PCR reads via MiXCR and lists one record per CDR3 protein. The sample consists of a few hundred thousand distinct CDR3 sequences, 46% of them appearing once. In the case of this clonotype: The antigen is unknown.

The sample consisted of peripheral blood or thyroid tissue (not recorded which). This chain links TRBV24-1 with TRBJ2-7; TRBD1 aligns across 10 bases. The source is a woman aged 18 to 35 with Graves' hyperthyroidism. CDR3 sequence (DNA): TGTGCCACCAGTGATCCGGGACAGGGGAGTTACGAGCAGTACTTC. Its protein product is CATSDPGQGSYEQYF.